In its sample, the clone carrying this T cell receptor beta chain was seen many times. Its target is not known. From the reads, TCRdb called clonotypes with MiXCR, one entry per CDR3 protein. Among fewer than 200,000 distinct CDR3 sequences listed, approximately 20% were seen once. V lost 6 bases, J lost 2 bases, and 20 bases lay in between. This CDR3 comprises 17 residues. Per germline, CDR1 SGHVS and CDR2 FQNEAQ. This specimen comes from a study of T cell repertoires in cytomegalovirus infection. Across the whole study: Matching HLA type and CMV infection were both indicated by public TCR beta signatures. Overall study results and limits: HLA-C-restricted, CMV-specific TCR beta clonotypes were dominant ex vivo. Individuals carrying CMV plus the relevant HLA were identified by cumulative frequency of public TCR beta families.

The sample was PBMCs. The TCR was taken from a human donor in good health (CMV status not recorded). Some clones in this sample may be carry-over from other donors' samples. V gene TRBV7-8 combines with J gene TRBJ2-1; D may correspond to TRBD1 or TRBD2 (7 bases each). The chain's CDR3 is CASSTQGGGYPYNEQFF. The DNA for the CDR3 is TGTGCCAGCAGTACCCAGGGAGGGGGCTATCCCTACAATGAGCAGTTCTTC.